Shown below are 27 T cell receptor beta chains from a single sample sequenced in a study of blood T cell repertoires in COVID-19. Libraries were prepared by immunoSEQ multiplex PCR; TCRdb keeps only in-frame clonotypes and omits some of them. The table has approximately 130,000 clones, around three quarters seen once. The sample was peripheral blood. These receptors were obtained from a human donor in a cohort sampled during active COVID-19.

This chain links TRBV5-6 with TRBJ1-1; D is uncertain. Trimming took 0 bases from V and 3 from J, leaving 6 bases between them. The germline V gene has CDR1 SGHDT and CDR2 YYEEEE. This CDR3 has 13 residues. CDR3 residues: CASSLGLYTEAFF. CDR3 coding DNA: TGTGCCAGCAGCTTGGGACTATACACTGAAGCTTTCTTT.

This clone was seen a handful of times. The chain joins TRBV3-1 (or the pseudogene TRBV3-2) to TRBJ1-6; D remains ambiguous. CDR1 is LGHDT, CDR2 YNNKEL, per germline (reference sequence). Trimming took 2 bases from V and 9 from J, leaving 11 bases between them. This CDR3 contains 14 residues. This chain's CDR3 is CASSQKQSSSPLHF. The CDR3 region has the DNA TGTGCCAGCAGCCAAAAACAGTCCAGTTCACCCCTCCACTTT.

Remarks on this clone: This sample includes further DNA sequences coding for the same CDR3. The J gene is TRBJ2-5, the V gene TRBV5-4; 7 nucleotides line up with TRBD1. The CDR3 is made up of 15 amino acids. V trimming: 0 bases; J trimming: 5 bases; junction bases outside the gene matches: 7. Per germline, CDR1 SGHNT and CDR2 YYREEE (reference sequence). CDR3 protein: CASSLDRGTGETQYF. CDR3 bases: TGTGCCAGCAGCTTGGACAGGGGCACCGGGGAGACCCAGTACTTC.

In its sample, this clone was seen a few times. The chain is built from TRBV12-3 or TRBV12-4 and TRBJ1-1; D not certain. V was clipped by 2 bases and J by 1 base, with 5 bases between them. The CDR3 is 13 amino acids. Here the CDR3 DNA reads TGTGCCAGCAGTTTACCCGGGAACACTGAAGCTTTCTTT. It is translated as CASSLPGNTEAFF.

This clone was seen a few times. The chain couples TRBV7-9 to TRBJ2-1; 7 bases map to TRBD2. Unmatched junction bases numbered 12, after V lost 4 bases and J lost 6 bases. The V gene's germline CDR1 is SEHNR and CDR2 FQNEAQ (reference sequence). This CDR3 region has 16 residues. The CDR3, as DNA: TGTGCCAGCAGCTCAACCCACGGGACTACTGGCAATGAGCAGTTCTTC. This encodes CASSSTHGTTGNEQFF. Filled out from reference TRBV7-9 and TRBJ2-1, the complete variable domain reads DTGVSQNPRHKITKRGQNVTFRCDPISEHNRLYWYRQTLGQGPEFLTYFQNEAQLEKSRLLSDRFSAERPKGSFSTLEIQRTEQGDSAMYLCASSSTHGTTGNEQFFGPGTRLTVL.

The chain carries TRBV29-1 and TRBJ2-7; 10 nucleotides align to TRBD1. The CDR3 has 13 residues. The V gene's germline CDR1 is SQVTM and CDR2 ANQGSEA. V was clipped by 6 bases and J by 1 base; unmatched bases: 3. CDR3 sequence (DNA): TGCAGCGTCGGACAGGGGGGGTCCTACGAGCAGTACTTC. This translates into CSVGQGGSYEQYF.

A few counts support this clone. The chain has TRBV7-9 and TRBJ1-2, with D perhaps TRBD1 (6 bases). Germline V CDR1 and CDR2: SEHNR, FQNEAQ (reference sequence). With 3 bases removed from V and 0 bases from J, the gap between germline ends came to 8 bases. CDR3 size: 14 residues. The CDR3 loop reads CASSFTGTNYGYTF. CDR3 nucleotide sequence: TGTGCCAGCAGCTTTACAGGGACTAACTATGGCTACACCTTC.

This chain connects TRBV11-3 to TRBJ2-1; D may be TRBD2 (5 bases). Trimming left V 5 bases short and J 0 bases short, with 11 bases between. The CDR3 sequence is 15 residues long. Germline V gene data show CDR1 as SGHNT and CDR2 as YENEEA. The CDR3 sequence is CASSMDSYSYNEQFF. The CDR3 DNA follows: TGTGCCAGCAGCATGGACTCCTACTCCTACAATGAGCAGTTCTTC.

This clone was seen ten or more times. This chain connects TRBV11-2 to TRBJ2-7, with D maybe TRBD2 (5 bases). This CDR3 has 15 residues. The ends were cut back, 5 bases at V and 4 bases at J, with 18 bases in the middle. Germline V gene lookup returns CDR1 SGHAT and CDR2 FQNNGV. CDR3 protein: CASSGRRTVQYEQYF. In DNA form, the CDR3 reads TGTGCCAGCAGCGGTAGAAGGACTGTACAGTACGAGCAGTACTTC.

The chain has TRBV24-1 and TRBJ2-5; 10 bases align to TRBD1. V trimming: 4 bases; J trimming: 4 bases; junction bases outside the gene matches: 5. Germline CDR1 reads KGHDR; CDR2 reads SFDVKD. This CDR3 has 15 amino acids. The CDR3 region is CATSETGQGRETQYF. The CDR3 DNA reads TGTGCCACCAGTGAGACGGGACAGGGGAGAGAGACCCAGTACTTC.

The chain uses TRBV9 and TRBJ2-3; 10 bases fit TRBD2. V dropped 0 bases and J dropped 0; count of bases not matched to a gene: 7. The CDR3 sequence is 18 residues long. CDR1 is SGDLS, CDR2 YYNGEE, per germline. CDR3 region: CASSVVGLAVPSTDTQYF. For the CDR3, the DNA is TGTGCCAGCAGCGTAGTCGGACTAGCGGTTCCTAGCACAGATACGCAGTATTTT.

The genes are TRBV7-2 and TRBJ2-7; D uncertain. The V gene's germline CDR1 is SGHTA and CDR2 FQGNSA. Trimming cost V 5 bases and J 3 bases, with 14 bases left between them. CDR3 length: 14 residues. The CDR3 loop reads CASSTPNLNYEQYF. The CDR3 DNA reads TGTGCCAGCAGCACACCCAACCTTAACTACGAGCAGTACTTC.

The chain carries TRBV5-6 and TRBJ2-3, with TRBD2 matching over 8 bases. The CDR3 runs to 15 residues. Germline CDR1 and CDR2: SGHDT and YYEEEE. Trimming removed 2 bases from V and 6 bases from J; junction bases left unmatched: 8. The CDR3 spells CASSLTLAGRDTQYF. CDR3 in DNA: TGTGCCAGCAGCTTAACCTTAGCGGGGCGTGATACGCAGTATTTT. The variable domain in full, completed from reference TRBV5-6 and TRBJ2-3, reads DAGVTQSPTHLIKTRGQQVTLRCSPKSGHDTVSWYQQALGQGPQFIFQYYEEEERQRGNFPDRFSGHQFPNYSSELNVNALLLGDSALYLCASSLTLAGRDTQYFGPGTRLTVL.

This CDR3 reads CASSPGVKLNTEAFF. In nucleotides, the CDR3 is TGTGCCAGCTCACCGGGAGTAAAACTGAACACTGAAGCTTTCTTT. The J gene is TRBJ1-1, the V gene TRBV18; D call uncertain. The CDR3 is made up of 15 amino acids. Trimming took 3 bases from V and 0 from J, leaving 11 bases between them. Germline lookup yields CDR1 KGHSH and CDR2 LQKENI. The full variable domain, in which reference TRBV18 and TRBJ1-1 provide the parts outside the CDR3, is NAGVMQNPRHLVRRRGQEARLRCSPMKGHSHVYWYRQLPEEGLKFMVYLQKENIIDESGMPKERFSAEFPKEGPSILRIQQVVRGDSAAYFCASSPGVKLNTEAFFGQGTRLTVV.

The V gene is TRBV6-1, the J gene TRBJ1-5; a possible D gene is TRBD1 (5 bases). Germline V gene lookup returns CDR1 MNHNS and CDR2 SASEGT. V shed 0 bases and J shed 0 bases, with 9 bases lying between them. This CDR3 is built from 16 residues. CDR3 in amino acids: CASSEANRPSNQPQHF. The CDR3 DNA reads TGTGCCAGCAGTGAAGCGAACAGGCCTAGCAATCAGCCCCAGCATTTT.

V usage is TRBV7-2 and J usage is TRBJ2-7, with 12 positions matching TRBD2. Germline V gives CDR1 SGHTA, CDR2 FQGNSA. Losses at the gene ends were 4 bases for V and 6 bases for J; bases not matched to a gene: 7. CDR3 size: 15 residues. In DNA form, the CDR3 reads TGTGCCAGCAGCTCAAACCTAGCGGGGGGGAGCGAGCAGTACTTC. This gives the protein CASSSNLAGGSEQYF.

The gene calls are TRBV9 and TRBJ2-7, with D tentatively TRBD1 (7 bases). CDR3 length: 15 amino acids. Germline-derived CDR1 and CDR2 are SGDLS and YYNGEE. V lost 4 bases and J lost 2, with 16 bases in between. CDR3 amino acids: CASSRGGTATYEQYF. For the CDR3, the DNA is TGTGCCAGCAGCCGAGGGGGGACAGCAACCTACGAGCAGTACTTC.

The chain combines TRBV18 with TRBJ2-7, with a tentative D call TRBD2 (7 bases). This CDR3 region has 16 residues. V lost 4 bases and J lost 4, with 20 bases in between. CDR1 KGHSH and CDR2 LQKENI come from the germline V gene. The chain's CDR3 is CASSLGGNRAGYEQYF. The CDR3 DNA follows: TGTGCCAGCTCACTGGGGGGGAACAGGGCCGGGTACGAGCAGTACTTC.

The chain is built from TRBV27 and TRBJ2-7; 9 nucleotides agree with TRBD2. Per germline, CDR1 MNHEY and CDR2 SMNVEV (reference sequence). The CDR3 totals 14 residues. The V gene end was trimmed by 6 bases and the J gene end by 4 bases; junction bases not matched to a gene: 7. The CDR3 coding sequence is TGTGCCAGCAGGGTTAGCGGGGGAGGATACGAGCAGTACTTC. Its protein product is CASRVSGGGYEQYF.

Here the CDR3 reads CASSPTGGAYEQYF. The CDR3 bases are TGTGCCAGCAGCCCGACAGGGGGGGCCTACGAGCAGTACTTC. The chain combines TRBV7-9 with TRBJ2-7; TRBD1 aligns across 9 bases. Germline lookup yields CDR1 SEHNR and CDR2 FQNEAQ (reference sequence). Trimming took 5 bases from V and 2 from J; bases not matched to a gene: 4. CDR3 length: 14 residues.

CDR3 nucleotides: TGTGCCAGCAGCCCTTACACGTCCTACGAGCAGTACTTC. Amino acids: CASSPYTSYEQYF. J is TRBJ2-7 and V is TRBV12-3 or TRBV12-4; unclear D gene. The ends were cut back, 6 bases at V and 1 base at J, with 10 bases in the middle. The CDR3 consists of 13 residues.

The chain couples TRBV11-3 to TRBJ2-1; 7 bases map to TRBD1. Losses at the gene ends were 5 bases for V and 9 bases for J; bases not matched to a gene: 4. Germline CDR1 reads SGHNT; CDR2 reads YENEEA. The CDR3 has 12 residues. CDR3 protein: CASSMTGTEQFF. CDR3 nucleotides: TGTGCCAGCAGCATGACAGGGACTGAGCAGTTCTTC. Using reference TRBV11-3 and TRBJ2-1 for the parts outside the CDR3, the full variable domain is EAGVVQSPRYKIIEKKQPVAFWCNPISGHNTLYWYLQNLGQGPELLIRYENEEAVDDSQLPKDRFSAERLKGVDSTLKIQPAELGDSAVYLCASSMTGTEQFFGPGTRLTVL.

The chain has TRBV6-6 and TRBJ2-7, with D perhaps TRBD2 (5 bases). The CDR3 has 15 amino acids. Trimming removed 0 bases from V and 4 bases from J, with 13 bases in between. CDR1 is MNHNY, CDR2 SVGAGI, per germline (reference sequence). CDR3 loop: CASSYSIVRGYEQYF. The CDR3 DNA follows: TGTGCCAGCAGTTACTCGATCGTCCGAGGGTACGAGCAGTACTTC.

CDR3 loop: CASSFEEGTEAFF. The CDR3 DNA reads as TGTGCCAGCAGTTTCGAAGAGGGCACTGAAGCTTTCTTT. The rearrangement joins TRBV12-3 or TRBV12-4 to TRBJ1-1; D unresolved. V lost 3 bases to trimming and J lost 4 bases, with 9 bases between them. The CDR3 sequence is 13 residues long.

This clone was seen only once. CDR3 amino acids: CASRPGQDVDGYTF. The DNA for the CDR3 is TGCGCCAGCCGACCCGGACAGGATGTCGATGGCTACACCTTC. The gene calls are TRBV5-1 and TRBJ1-2; 7 nucleotides agree with TRBD1. The junction had 12 bases not matched to a gene; V was cut back by 7 bases and J by 6 bases. CDR1 is SGHRS, CDR2 YFSETQ, per germline. The CDR3 length is 14 residues. The full variable domain, with the rest looked up from reference TRBV5-1 and TRBJ1-2, is KAGVTQTPRYLIKTRGQQVTLSCSPISGHRSVSWYQQTPGQGLQFLFEYFSETQRNKGNFPGRFSGRQFSNSRSEMNVSTLELGDSALYLCASRPGQDVDGYTFGSGTRLTVV.

In this sample, this clone turned up once. The CDR3, as DNA: TGTGCCAGCAGTTTAGGAGGGAATTCACCCCTCCACTTT. Translating gives CASSLGGNSPLHF. This chain links TRBV27 with TRBJ1-6; no definite D call. Germline V lookup: CDR1 MNHEY, CDR2 SMNVEV (reference sequence). V lost 2 bases, J lost 7 bases, and 6 bases lay in between. The CDR3 spans 13 residues.

This chain joins TRBV3-1 (or the pseudogene TRBV3-2) and TRBJ1-1, with D perhaps matching TRBD1 (5 bases). The V gene lost 3 bases and the J gene lost 6 bases, with 14 bases spanning the gap. Germline V gene sequence: CDR1 LGHDT, CDR2 YNNKEL (reference sequence). The length of the CDR3 is 14 residues. CDR3 loop: CASSHPGRGAEAFF. CDR3 DNA: TGTGCCAGCAGCCACCCCGGGCGGGGGGCTGAAGCTTTCTTT.